The table lists the clone carrying this T cell receptor beta chain with a few counts. Antigen specificity is unknown. This entry comes from a study of T-cell memory formation after mild COVID-19. On the study more broadly: The TCR clusters were mostly specific to one donor.

This CDR3 is 11 amino acids long. V was cut by 1 base and J by 9 bases, with 7 bases left in between. Using constant-segment primers, 5'RACE produced TCR alpha and TCR beta cDNA libraries carrying sample barcodes and UMIs. TCRdb re-called the 5' RACE reads through MiXCR, storing one row per CDR3 protein. The table records about 140,000 distinct CDR3 sequences, around 15% of them present only once. Study-level points and caveats: Mainly CM and EM harbored the contracting CD4+ clones; mainly EMRA harbored the CD8+ ones. Specificity for SARS-CoV-2 was not confirmed among the second-wave clones peaking on day 37.

The sequence was obtained from an adult woman who had mild COVID-19 (a few samples of this study predate the infection). Cell type and time point are not known. The V and J genes are TRBV12-3 or TRBV12-4 and TRBJ2-7; either TRBD1 or TRBD2 may fit D (5 bases each). Material for sequencing was PBMCs or a T cell subset sorted from them (not recorded which). The CDR3 region is CASSLGGVQYF. DNA for the CDR3: TGTGCCAGCAGTTTAGGAGGGGTGCAGTACTTC.